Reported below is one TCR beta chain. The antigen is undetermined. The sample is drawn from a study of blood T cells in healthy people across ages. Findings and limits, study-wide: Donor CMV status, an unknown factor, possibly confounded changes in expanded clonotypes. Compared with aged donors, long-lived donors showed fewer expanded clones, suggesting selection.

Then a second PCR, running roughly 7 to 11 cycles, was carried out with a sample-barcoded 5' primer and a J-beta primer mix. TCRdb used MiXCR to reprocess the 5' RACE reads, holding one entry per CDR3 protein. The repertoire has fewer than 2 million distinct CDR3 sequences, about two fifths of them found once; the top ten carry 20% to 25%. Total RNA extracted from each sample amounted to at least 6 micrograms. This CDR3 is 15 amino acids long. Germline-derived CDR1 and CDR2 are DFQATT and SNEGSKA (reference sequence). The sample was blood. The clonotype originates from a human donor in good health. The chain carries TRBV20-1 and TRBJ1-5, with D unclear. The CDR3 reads CRRTDPVYSNQPQHF. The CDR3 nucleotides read TGCAGACGAACAGACCCCGTTTATAGCAATCAGCCCCAGCATTTT.